This TCR beta chain stems from a study of CD8+ T cells in alopecia areata. This clone was seen only a few times. This sample includes further DNA sequences coding for the same CDR3. Investigators isolated RNA and reverse transcribed it into cDNA to act as the sequencing template. The protocol was immunoSEQ multiplex PCR, while the TCRdb copy is restricted to in-frame clones and leaves out a portion. The data hold about 250,000 clones, with about two thirds observed a single time. Germline CDR1 reads SQVTM; CDR2 reads ANQGSEA. The V gene lost 6 bases and the J gene lost 4 bases, with 9 bases spanning the gap. This CDR3 has 12 residues.

The receptor's source is a human donor with alopecia areata. The chain carries TRBV29-1 and TRBJ2-2; perhaps TRBD1 as D (6 bases). The sample consisted of CD4+ T cells sorted from blood, taken at week 0. The CDR3: CSVIQGTGELFF. CDR3 bases: TGCAGCGTGATACAGGGCACCGGGGAGCTGTTTTTT.